This T cell receptor (beta chain) was identified in a study of blood T cell repertoires in COVID-19. Across the study: Donors in the United States, Italy and Spain gave samples during acute or convalescent COVID-19. Nucleic acid was either cDNA or gDNA, and it came from T cells, B-cell-depleted T cells, or PBMCs.

In the source study's methods: Counts of nucleated cells, estimated from reference gene primer amplification, were obtained. Clones were read by immunoSEQ multiplex PCR, and TCRdb kept only the in-frame ones, dropping some. V, J and clone size derive from that table, while D and trimming were established from the DNA sequence. Of 130,000 or so clones in the sample, around 81% were seen once. The germline V gene has CDR1 SGHNT and CDR2 YENEEA. This CDR3 comprises 16 residues. V dropped 5 bases and J dropped 9; count of bases not matched to a gene: 8. The V and J genes are TRBV11-3 and TRBJ2-1, with 15 bases lining up with TRBD2. Sequenced material: peripheral blood. This clonotype was obtained from a human donor in a cohort sampled during active COVID-19. The CDR3: CASSPGLAGGQVEQFF. CDR3 DNA: TGTGCCAGCAGCCCAGGACTAGCGGGAGGGCAAGTTGAGCAGTTCTTC.